The clone carrying this TCR beta chain was seen a few times. As yet, its antigen is unknown. TCRdb re-derived calls from the reads in MiXCR, one entry per CDR3 protein. In the table there are just under 500,000 distinct CDR3 sequences, 25% to 35% of which are singletons. This sample was included in a study of T cell repertoires in cytomegalovirus infection. The wider study: CMV infection plus the matching HLA type was flagged by public TCR beta signatures.

Overall study results and limits: The response measured ex vivo was dominated by TCR beta clonotypes (HLA-C-restricted and CMV-specific).

With 0 bases removed from V and 2 bases from J, the gap between germline ends came to 11 bases. The germline V gene has CDR1 SEHNR and CDR2 FQNEAQ (reference sequence). The CDR3 loop spans 16 amino acids. This specimen was cultured PBMCs, taken from culture after CMV antigen stimulation. The clonotype comes from a human donor in good health (CMV status not recorded). Some clones in this sample may be carry-over from other donors' samples. The rearrangement uses TRBV7-9 and TRBJ2-1, with a possible D match to TRBD2 (5 bases). The CDR3 loop reads CASSLAGSRPYNEQFF. CDR3 in DNA: TGTGCCAGCAGCTTAGCGGGGAGCAGGCCCTACAATGAGCAGTTCTTC.